A single sample is the source of the 20 T cell receptor beta chains below, sequenced in a study of OX40 agonist ivuxolimab in advanced cancers. Data came from immunoSEQ multiplex PCR; TCRdb stores just in-frame clones and leaves some out. This sample has 74,000 or so clones, with less than 95% found just once. The source was CD4+ or CD8+ T cells sorted from blood, collected in a trial of the OX40 agonist ivuxolimab. The receptors were gathered from an adult with an advanced solid tumor such as melanoma, head and neck, liver or kidney cancer.

This chain connects TRBV10-3 to TRBJ1-5; a weak D match, TRBD1 (6 bases). Germline V gives CDR1 ENHRY, CDR2 SYGVKD. The V end was cut by 3 bases, the J end by 0 bases, with 9 bases between. The CDR3 length is 15 residues. The CDR3 reads CAISDGGYSNQPQHF. CDR3 DNA: TGTGCCATCAGTGACGGGGGCTATAGCAATCAGCCCCAGCATTTT.

This clone was found once. J is TRBJ2-1 and V is TRBV13, with D perhaps matching TRBD1 or TRBD2 (5 bases each). The V end was cut by 5 bases, the J end by 0 bases, with 11 bases between. The length of the CDR3 is 15 residues. In germline, CDR1 is PRHDT, CDR2 FYEKMQ (reference sequence). The CDR3 bases are TGTGCCAGCAGCGTACCTGGGGGCTCCTACAATGAGCAGTTCTTC. Protein: CASSVPGGSYNEQFF.

In DNA, the CDR3 is TGTGCCAGCACCGCTACCGGCGAGCAGTACTTC. It specifies CASTATGEQYF. The chain uses TRBV7-2 and TRBJ2-7; D is ambiguous. This CDR3 region has 11 residues. V was pared by 7 bases and J by 6 bases, with 10 bases between. The V gene's germline CDR1 is SGHTA and CDR2 FQGNSA. Using reference TRBV7-2 and TRBJ2-7 for the parts outside the CDR3, the full variable domain is GAGVSQSPSNKVTEKGKDVELRCDPISGHTALYWYRQSLGQGLEFLIYFQGNSAPDKSGLPSDRFSAERTGGSVSTLTIQRTQQEDSAVYLCASTATGEQYFGPGTRLTVT.

The chain's CDR3 is CASSSAQGADTEAFF. CDR3 DNA: TGTGCCAGCAGCTCCGCTCAGGGGGCCGACACTGAAGCTTTCTTT. The rearrangement uses TRBV7-6 and TRBJ1-1; 8 bases are a match to TRBD1. The CDR3 consists of 15 residues. Germline lookup yields CDR1 SGHVS and CDR2 FNYEAQ. Trimming took 4 bases from V and 3 from J; bases not matched to a gene: 7.

This clone showed up just a few times. For the CDR3, the DNA is TGCGCCAGCATGAGGGCGGGTCCAACCTACGAGCAGTACTTC. It yields the protein CASMRAGPTYEQYF. J is TRBJ2-7 and V is TRBV5-1; tentative D call: TRBD2 (5 bases). V was pared by 6 bases and J by 2 bases, with 15 bases between. CDR3 length equals 14 residues. Germline loops: CDR1 SGHRS, CDR2 YFSETQ.

This clone occurred once. The chain is built from TRBV7-2 and TRBJ2-7, with 7 bases aligning to TRBD2. With 2 bases clipped from V and 2 bases from J, the junction kept 6 bases outside the gene matches. The germline CDR1 and CDR2 sequences are SGHTA and FQGNSA. This CDR3 contains 15 residues. CDR3 sequence reads: CASSLIAGVAYEQYF. The CDR3 nucleotides are TGTGCCAGCAGCTTAATCGCGGGAGTAGCCTACGAGCAGTACTTC.

This chain uses TRBV28 with TRBJ1-5; D gene ambiguous. The CDR3 is 16 residues long. Germline CDR1 MDHEN, CDR2 SYDVKM. V lost 1 base to trimming and J lost 7 bases, with 17 bases between them. CDR3 in DNA: TGTGCCAGCAGTTTATCCCACGATCGGGTATTCCAGCCCCAGCATTTT. This translates into CASSLSHDRVFQPQHF.

A single count supports this clone. J is TRBJ2-1 and V is TRBV10-3, with D perhaps matching TRBD2 (5 bases). CDR1 and CDR2 (germline): ENHRY, SYGVKD. The CDR3 has 12 amino acids. The V end lost 3 bases, the J end lost 8 bases, and 8 bases lay between the germline ends. The CDR3 spells CAISERTDEQFF. The CDR3 coding sequence is TGTGCCATCAGTGAAAGGACTGATGAGCAGTTCTTC.

This clone was detected a few times. This chain uses TRBV4-1 with TRBJ1-5; 11 bases agree with TRBD1. The J segment lost 4 bases and the V segment lost 1 base, leaving 3 bases of the junction unmatched. CDR3 length: 16 amino acids. Per the germline V gene, CDR1 is MGHRA and CDR2 is YSYEKL. CDR3 bases: TGCGCCAGCAGCCAAGCGGACAGGGGGCCAAATCAGCCCCAGCATTTT. Encoded protein: CASSQADRGPNQPQHF.

The V gene is TRBV28, the J gene TRBJ1-1; TRBD1 matches 7 bases. V shed 2 bases and J 3 bases; nucleotides not matched to a gene: 6. Germline CDR1 reads MDHEN; CDR2 reads SYDVKM. The CDR3 totals 15 residues. The CDR3 bases are TGTGCCAGCAGTTTAACCGGGACAGAGTACACTGAAGCTTTCTTT. Its translation: CASSLTGTEYTEAFF.

The V call is TRBV7-6, the J call TRBJ2-3, with D tentatively TRBD2 (6 bases). CDR1 and CDR2 (germline): SGHVS, FNYEAQ. V gave up 2 bases and J gave up 1 base, with 10 bases separating them. The CDR3 runs to 15 residues. This CDR3 is CASSLSWGGTDTQYF. For the CDR3, the DNA is TGTGCCAGCAGCTTATCGTGGGGGGGCACAGATACGCAGTATTTT.

This rearrangement joins TRBV14 to TRBJ2-2; 7 nucleotides align to TRBD2. The CDR3 consists of 16 residues. With 0 bases clipped from V and 5 bases from J, the junction kept 6 bases outside the gene matches. Germline V gives CDR1 SGHDN, CDR2 FVKESK. The CDR3 region has the DNA TGTGCCAGCAGCCAAGAAGGCGGGAGATCAACCGGGGAGCTGTTTTTT. Its protein is CASSQEGGRSTGELFF. The whole variable domain, filled in from reference TRBV14 and TRBJ2-2, reads EAGVTQFPSHSVIEKGQTVTLRCDPISGHDNLYWYRRVMGKEIKFLLHFVKESKQDESGMPNNRFLAERTGGTYSTLKVQPAELEDSGVYFCASSQEGGRSTGELFFGEGSRLTVL.

The V and J genes are TRBV15 and TRBJ2-1; TRBD2 is a possible D gene (5 bases). Between the trimmed V and J ends, which lost 2 bases and 7 bases, there was a span of 12 bases. CDR3 length equals 14 residues. CDR1 is LNHNV and CDR2 is YYDKDF in the germline V gene (reference sequence). The CDR3 DNA sequence: TGTGCCACCAGCAGAATACTAGTGGGAAATGAGCAGTTCTTC. This encodes CATSRILVGNEQFF.

The chain uses TRBV5-5 and TRBJ2-4; D possibly corresponds to TRBD2 (6 bases). V lost 0 bases, J lost 9 bases, and 13 bases lay in between. From germline, CDR1 is SGHKS and CDR2 YYEKEE (reference sequence). This CDR3 has 14 residues. The CDR3 DNA is TGTGCCAGCAGCTTGGGTGTGCTGGGAGGCATTCAGTACTTC. Translation: CASSLGVLGGIQYF.

The chain combines TRBV7-9 with TRBJ2-1, with D unresolved. Germline CDR1 and CDR2: SEHNR and FQNEAQ (reference sequence). The CDR3 length is 13 residues. V lost 8 bases, J lost 4 bases, and 12 bases lay in between. In nucleotides, the CDR3 is TGTGCCAGCTCCGGGTCGGCATACAATGAGCAGTTCTTC. It is translated as CASSGSAYNEQFF. The entire variable domain, with the rest obtained from reference TRBV7-9 and TRBJ2-1, is as follows: DTGVSQNPRHKITKRGQNVTFRCDPISEHNRLYWYRQTLGQGPEFLTYFQNEAQLEKSRLLSDRFSAERPKGSFSTLEIQRTEQGDSAMYLCASSGSAYNEQFFGPGTRLTVL.

This CDR3 is CASSLDPQGSAEQFF. The DNA for the CDR3 is TGTGCCAGCAGCTTAGATCCACAGGGTTCTGCTGAGCAGTTCTTC. The chain uses TRBV11-3 and TRBJ2-1; D possibly corresponds to TRBD1 (6 bases). CDR1 is SGHNT, CDR2 YENEEA, per germline. Trimming left V 0 bases short and J 9 bases short, with 15 bases between. The CDR3 is 15 amino acids.

The rearrangement uses TRBV7-9 and TRBJ2-7; D may be TRBD1 (6 bases). With 3 bases removed from V and 3 bases from J, the gap between germline ends came to 12 bases. The germline V gene has CDR1 SEHNR and CDR2 FQNEAQ (reference sequence). The CDR3 is 14 residues long. The DNA for the CDR3 is TGTGCCAGCAGCTTTGGGGGCGAAAGCTACGAGCAGTACTTC. The encoded protein is CASSFGGESYEQYF.

The rearrangement links TRBV11-2 to TRBJ2-5; D is possibly TRBD2 (5 bases). Trimming took 0 bases from V and 9 from J, leaving 11 bases between them. CDR1 and CDR2 (germline): SGHAT, FQNNGV. There are 13 residues in the CDR3. CDR3 region: CASSLDLPGAQYF. As DNA, the CDR3 is TGTGCCAGCAGCTTAGATCTCCCCGGGGCCCAGTACTTC.

The chain is built from TRBV7-9 and TRBJ2-5; the match to TRBD1 covers 7 bases. The germline CDR1 and CDR2 sequences are SEHNR and FQNEAQ (reference sequence). This CDR3 is 14 amino acids long. V lost 6 bases to trimming and J lost 5 bases; unmatched junction nucleotides: 9. CDR3 sequence: CASRLQGKQETQYF. The CDR3 bases are TGTGCCAGCAGATTACAGGGGAAACAGGAGACCCAGTACTTC.

V usage is TRBV28 and J usage is TRBJ1-1; no reliable D call. CDR1 and CDR2 from the germline V gene are MDHEN and SYDVKM. This CDR3 comprises 15 residues. V lost 8 bases, J lost 7 bases, and 23 bases lay in between. The CDR3 reads CASLSFGRVPLEAFF. The CDR3 bases are TGTGCCAGCCTTTCTTTCGGTAGAGTCCCCCTTGAAGCTTTCTTT.